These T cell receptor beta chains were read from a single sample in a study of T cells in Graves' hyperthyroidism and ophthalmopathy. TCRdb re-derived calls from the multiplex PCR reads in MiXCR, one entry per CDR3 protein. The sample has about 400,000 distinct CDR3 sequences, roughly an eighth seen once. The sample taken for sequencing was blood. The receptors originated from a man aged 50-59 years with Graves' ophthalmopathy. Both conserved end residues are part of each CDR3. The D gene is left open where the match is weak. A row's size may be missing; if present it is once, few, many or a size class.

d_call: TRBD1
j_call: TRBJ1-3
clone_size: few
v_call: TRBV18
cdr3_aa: CASSPPTGGDTIYF
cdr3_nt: TGTGCCAGCTCACCCCCGACAGGGGGAGACACCATATATTTT

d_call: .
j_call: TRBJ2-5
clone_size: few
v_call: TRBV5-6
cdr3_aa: CASSLYRDINFQETQYF
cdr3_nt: TGTGCCAGCAGCTTGTATCGGGACATCAACTTCCAAGAGACCCAGTACTTC

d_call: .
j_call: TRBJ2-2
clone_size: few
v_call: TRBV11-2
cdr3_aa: CASSHEPHGELFF
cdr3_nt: TGTGCCAGCAGCCACGAGCCGCATGGGGAGCTGTTTTTT

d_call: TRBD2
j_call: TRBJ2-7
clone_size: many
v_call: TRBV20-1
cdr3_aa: CSARARTSEWEQYF
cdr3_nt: TGCAGTGCTAGAGCCCGGACTAGCGAATGGGAGCAGTACTTC

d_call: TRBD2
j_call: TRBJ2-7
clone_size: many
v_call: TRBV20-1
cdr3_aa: CSATGLAGSYEQYF
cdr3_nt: TGCAGTGCTACTGGACTAGCGGGGTCCTACGAGCAGTACTTC

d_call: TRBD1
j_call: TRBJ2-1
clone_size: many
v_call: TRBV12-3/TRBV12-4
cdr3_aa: CASLPTGTGADNEQFF
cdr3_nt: TGTGCCAGCCTTCCCACCGGGACAGGGGCAGACAATGAGCAGTTCTTC

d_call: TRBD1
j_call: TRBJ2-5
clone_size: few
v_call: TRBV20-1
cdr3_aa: CSAYRDRDQRETQYF
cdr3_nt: TGCAGTGCTTACCGGGACAGGGACCAAAGAGAGACCCAGTACTTC

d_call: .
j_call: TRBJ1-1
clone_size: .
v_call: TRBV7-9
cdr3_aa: CASSSGTSNTEAFF
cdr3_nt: TGTGCCAGCAGCTCAGGGACATCTAACACTGAAGCTTTCTTT

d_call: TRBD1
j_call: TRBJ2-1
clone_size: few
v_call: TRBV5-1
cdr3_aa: CASSIPGGGAYNEQFF
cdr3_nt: TGCGCCAGCAGCATTCCAGGGGGCGGCGCCTACAATGAGCAGTTCTTC

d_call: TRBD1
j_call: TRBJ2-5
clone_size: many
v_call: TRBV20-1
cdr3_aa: CSASDQGEGTQYF
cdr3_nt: TGCAGTGCTAGTGACCAGGGGGAAGGGACCCAGTACTTC

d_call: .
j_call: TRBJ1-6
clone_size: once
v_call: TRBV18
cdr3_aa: CASSPLRAPAGSYNSPLHF
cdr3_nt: TGTGCCAGCTCACCATTGAGGGCCCCAGCCGGTTCCTATAATTCACCCCTCCACTTT

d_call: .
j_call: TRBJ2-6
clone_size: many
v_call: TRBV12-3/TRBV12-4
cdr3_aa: CASSPQQGTSGANVLTF
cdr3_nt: TGTGCCAGCAGTCCACAACAGGGAACCTCTGGGGCCAACGTCCTGACTTTC

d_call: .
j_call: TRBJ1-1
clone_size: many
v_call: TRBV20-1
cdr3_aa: CSARDGGENTEAFF
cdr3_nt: TGCAGTGCTAGAGATGGCGGGGAGAACACTGAAGCTTTCTTT

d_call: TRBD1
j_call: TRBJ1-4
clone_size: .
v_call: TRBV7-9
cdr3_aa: CASSLGAWGQGITNEKLFF
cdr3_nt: TGTGCCAGCAGCTTAGGCGCCTGGGGACAGGGGATAACTAATGAAAAACTGTTTTTT

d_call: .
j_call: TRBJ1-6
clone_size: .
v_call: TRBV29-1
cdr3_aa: CSARTGGHPNSPLHF
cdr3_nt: TGCAGCGCACGCACGGGGGGACACCCAAATTCACCCCTCCACTTT

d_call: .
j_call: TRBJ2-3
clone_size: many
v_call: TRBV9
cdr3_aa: CASSVGVTNTDTQYF
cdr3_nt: TGTGCCAGCAGCGTAGGTGTTACCAACACAGATACGCAGTATTTT

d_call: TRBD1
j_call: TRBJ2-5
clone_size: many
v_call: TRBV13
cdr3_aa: CASSTGQGVIETQYF
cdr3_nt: TGTGCCAGCAGCACCGGACAGGGGGTAATAGAGACCCAGTACTTC

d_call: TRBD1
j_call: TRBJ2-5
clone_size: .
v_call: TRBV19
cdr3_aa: CASSPGQGALIETQYF
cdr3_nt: TGTGCCAGTAGTCCAGGACAGGGGGCGCTTATAGAGACCCAGTACTTC

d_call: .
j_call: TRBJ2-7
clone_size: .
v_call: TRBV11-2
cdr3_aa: CASSLSEGRPACEQYF
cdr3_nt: TGTGCCAGCAGCTTATCCGAGGGACGGCCGGCCTGCGAGCAGTACTTC

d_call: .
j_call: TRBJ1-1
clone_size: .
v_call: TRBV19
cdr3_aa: CASSRLGGNTEAFF
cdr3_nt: TGTGCCAGTAGTCGCCTAGGTGGGAACACTGAAGCTTTCTTT

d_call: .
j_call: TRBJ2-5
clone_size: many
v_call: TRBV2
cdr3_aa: CASSAYRVGQETQYF
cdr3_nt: TGTGCCAGCAGCGCATACAGGGTGGGCCAAGAGACCCAGTACTTC

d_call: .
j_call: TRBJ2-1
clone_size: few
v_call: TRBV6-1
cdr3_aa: CASRETVSSYNEQFF
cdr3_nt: TGTGCCAGCAGGGAAACAGTAAGCTCCTACAATGAGCAGTTCTTC

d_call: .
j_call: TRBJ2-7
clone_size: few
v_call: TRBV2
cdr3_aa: CASKGRAYEQYF
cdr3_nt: TGTGCCAGCAAGGGCCGAGCCTACGAGCAGTACTTC

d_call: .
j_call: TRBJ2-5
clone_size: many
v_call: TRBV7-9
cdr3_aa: CASDLGQETQYF
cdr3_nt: TGTGCCAGCGACCTGGGGCAAGAGACCCAGTACTTC

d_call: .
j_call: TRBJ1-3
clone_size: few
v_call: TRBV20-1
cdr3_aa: CSARDPRTNTIYF
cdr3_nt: TGCAGTGCTAGAGACCCGAGAACAAACACCATATATTTT

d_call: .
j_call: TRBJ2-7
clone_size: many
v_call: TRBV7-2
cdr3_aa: CASSRRRGELVQYF
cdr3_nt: TGTGCCAGCAGCCGCAGAAGAGGGGAGCTTGTGCAGTACTTC

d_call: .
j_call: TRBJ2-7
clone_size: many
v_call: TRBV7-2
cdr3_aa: CASSLDRVPLSYEQYF
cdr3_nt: TGTGCCAGCAGCTTAGATCGAGTTCCCCTCTCCTACGAGCAGTACTTC

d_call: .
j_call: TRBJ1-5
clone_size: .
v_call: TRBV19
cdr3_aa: CASSTGTPDQPQHF
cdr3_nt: TGTGCCAGTAGTACCGGGACCCCCGATCAGCCCCAGCATTTT

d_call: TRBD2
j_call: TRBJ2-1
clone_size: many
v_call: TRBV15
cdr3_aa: CATSRRSAGGNEQFF
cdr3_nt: TGTGCCACCAGCAGACGGTCGGCGGGGGGGAATGAGCAGTTCTTC

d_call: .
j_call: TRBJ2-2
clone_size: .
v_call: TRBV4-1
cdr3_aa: CASSPTDSYTGELFF
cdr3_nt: TGCGCCAGCAGCCCGACTGACAGTTACACCGGGGAGCTGTTTTTT

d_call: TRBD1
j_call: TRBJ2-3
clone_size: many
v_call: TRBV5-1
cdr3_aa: CASRSGTANSDTQYF
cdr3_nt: TGCGCCAGCAGGTCGGGGACAGCAAATTCAGATACGCAGTATTTT

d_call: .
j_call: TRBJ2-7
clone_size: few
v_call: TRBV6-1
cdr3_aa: CASRALSGYEQYF
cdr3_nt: TGTGCCAGCAGAGCACTCAGCGGCTACGAGCAGTACTTC

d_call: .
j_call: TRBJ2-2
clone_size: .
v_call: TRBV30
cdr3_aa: CAWMGLGVGGELFF
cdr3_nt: TGTGCCTGGATGGGATTGGGAGTCGGCGGGGAGCTGTTTTTT

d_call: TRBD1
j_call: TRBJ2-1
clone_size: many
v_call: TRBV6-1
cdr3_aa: CASSQLQGVDEQFF
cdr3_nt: TGTGCCAGCAGCCAGTTACAGGGGGTCGATGAGCAGTTCTTC

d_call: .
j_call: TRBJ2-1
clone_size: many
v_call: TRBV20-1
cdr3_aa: CSASVTNEQFF
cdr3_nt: TGCAGTGCTAGTGTTACAAATGAGCAGTTCTTC

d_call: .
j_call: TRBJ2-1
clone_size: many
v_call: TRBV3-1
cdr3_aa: CASSQSWSDEQFF
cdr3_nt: TGTGCCAGCAGCCAAAGCTGGTCAGATGAGCAGTTCTTC

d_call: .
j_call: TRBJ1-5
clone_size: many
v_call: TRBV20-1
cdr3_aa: CSTSRGGQPQHF
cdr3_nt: TGCAGTACCAGCAGGGGCGGGCAGCCCCAGCATTTT

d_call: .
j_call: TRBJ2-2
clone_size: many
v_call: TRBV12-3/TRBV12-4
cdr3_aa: CASSLGYTGELFF
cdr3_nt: TGTGCCAGCAGCTTAGGGTACACCGGGGAGCTGTTTTTT

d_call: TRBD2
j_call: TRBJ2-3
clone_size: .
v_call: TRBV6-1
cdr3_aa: CASIRAGVTDTQYF
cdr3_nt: TGTGCCAGCATCCGAGCGGGAGTGACAGATACGCAGTATTTT

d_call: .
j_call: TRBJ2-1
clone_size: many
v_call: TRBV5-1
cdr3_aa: CASNSASSYNEQFF
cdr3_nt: TGCGCCAGCAATAGCGCAAGCTCCTACAATGAGCAGTTCTTC

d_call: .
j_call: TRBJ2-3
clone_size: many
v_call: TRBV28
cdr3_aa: CASSFPTKAPSTDTQYF
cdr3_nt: TGTGCCAGCAGTTTCCCAACGAAAGCCCCTAGCACAGATACGCAGTATTTT

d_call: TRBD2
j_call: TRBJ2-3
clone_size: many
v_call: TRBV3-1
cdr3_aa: CASSQVVAGGSDTQYF
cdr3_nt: TGTGCCAGCAGCCAAGTGGTAGCGGGAGGGTCAGATACGCAGTATTTT